The clone carrying this T cell receptor beta chain was counted a single time. Here immunoSEQ multiplex PCR was the method, and the copy in TCRdb shows in-frame clones only, minus some. The data show fewer than 80,000 clones, with around 89% seen just once and about 6.5% held by the top ten. The data belong to a study of control samples from healthy donors and cancer patients. Germline-derived CDR1 and CDR2 are SGHVS and FQNEAQ. CDR3 length: 14 residues. With 6 bases clipped from V and 10 bases from J, the junction kept 9 bases outside the gene matches. The TCR was taken from a man in his sixties with colorectal cancer. The V call is TRBV7-8, the J call TRBJ2-1, with 10 bases identical to TRBD1. The specimen was PBMCs. The CDR3 DNA follows: TGTGCCAGCAGGGGGACAGGGGCGGCTCGGGAGCAGTTCTTC. As protein: CASRGTGAAREQFF.